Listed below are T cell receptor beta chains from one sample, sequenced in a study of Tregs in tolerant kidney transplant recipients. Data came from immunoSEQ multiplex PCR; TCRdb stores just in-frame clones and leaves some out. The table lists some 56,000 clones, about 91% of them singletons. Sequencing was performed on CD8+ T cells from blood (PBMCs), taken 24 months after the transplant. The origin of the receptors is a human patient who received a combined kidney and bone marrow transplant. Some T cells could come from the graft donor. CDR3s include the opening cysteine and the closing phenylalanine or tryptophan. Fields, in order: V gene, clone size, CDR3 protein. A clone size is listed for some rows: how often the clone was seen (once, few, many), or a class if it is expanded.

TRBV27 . CASHPGGRFYEQYF
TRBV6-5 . CASSYVSADTQYF
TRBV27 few CASSFHPGGSGELFF
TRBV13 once CASSAGSGQGSYGYTF
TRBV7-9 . CASSTWTGQGEKLFF
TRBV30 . CAWRRRPGAAQGQFAGELFF
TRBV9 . CASSPNTGELFF
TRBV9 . CASSVTPGGRLAANRDEQFF
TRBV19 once CATDSGGHETQYF
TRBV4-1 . CASSQVGGSGNTIYF
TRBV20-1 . CRTGEQYF
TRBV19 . CASSIKMWQRNQPQHF
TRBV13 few CASSVGGGEYGYTF
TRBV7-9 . CASSLAWTDNTGELFF
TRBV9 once CASSGERGGGTDTQYF
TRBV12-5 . CASGPGGRDTEAFF
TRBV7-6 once CASSQDDSSNYGYTF
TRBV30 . CAGRGAHEQYF
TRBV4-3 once CASTLTGDEQYF
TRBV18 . CASSPLAGGLGLGAKNIQYF
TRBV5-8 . CASSFQAASSYNEQFF
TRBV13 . CASSPEGVGNNSPLHF
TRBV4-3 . CASSLGQENEQYF
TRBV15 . CATSRGEQGRNEQFF
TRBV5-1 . CASSPGLAGAHEQFF
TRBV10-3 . CAISEWTGSYEQYF
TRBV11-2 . CASSLTARGTEAFF
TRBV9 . CASSPQPGTEENEQFF
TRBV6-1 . CASSGGTSSYEQYF
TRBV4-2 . CASSQGGQSSYYEQYF
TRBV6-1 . CASNNRDRYNEQFF
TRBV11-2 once CASRDRGHRETQYF
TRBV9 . CASSAAPGISYEQYF
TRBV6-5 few CASSQEGAGSYEQYF
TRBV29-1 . CSVEGTGLGPQETQYF
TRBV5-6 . CASSPGGDYGYTF
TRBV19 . CASSIDSGGPIYNEQFF
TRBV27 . CASRRTSGSPTDTQYF
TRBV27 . CASSSPGTGVNTEAFF
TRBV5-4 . CASSVGRGDTYEQYF
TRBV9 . CASAGQLDFEQYF
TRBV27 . CASSLGLQSEQFF
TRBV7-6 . CASSLYYNEQFF
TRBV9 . CASSAPGTGVNTEAFF
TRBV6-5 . CASSGQGGNNEQFF
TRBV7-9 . CASSLGGRSYEQYF
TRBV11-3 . CASADSGTDTQYF